This is a list of T cell receptor beta chains from one sample in a study of T-cell reconstitution after alpha-beta-depleted transplantation in children. TCRdb analysed the PCR reads with MiXCR anew, one entry per CDR3 protein. The sample has a few thousand distinct CDR3 sequences; 20% to 25% are singletons. The input for sequencing was PBMCs, mostly from graft donor cells, taken 60 days after TCRalphabeta/CD19-depleted stem cell transplant. The receptors here all came from a female patient under 18 who had a stem cell transplant for acute lymphoblastic leukemia, so the T cells may come from the graft donor. CDR3s include the opening cysteine and the closing phenylalanine or tryptophan. The order of the fields is clone size, V gene, J gene, D gene, CDR3 protein, CDR3 DNA. A D gene is named only where the DNA matches it firmly. The size entry is marked missing in some rows and otherwise reads once, few, many or a size class.

clone size: many
V gene: TRBV19
J gene: TRBJ1-3
D gene: -
CDR3 protein: CASSPTGRSGNTIYF
CDR3 DNA: TGTGCCAGTAGTCCCACAGGGAGATCGGGAAACACCATATATTTT

clone size: many
V gene: TRBV7-9
J gene: TRBJ2-5
D gene: -
CDR3 protein: CASSFPPGRETQYF
CDR3 DNA: TGTGCCAGCAGCTTTCCTCCAGGGAGAGAGACCCAGTACTTC

clone size: -
V gene: TRBV7-9
J gene: TRBJ1-5
D gene: -
CDR3 protein: CASSSLGHGVQPQHF
CDR3 DNA: TGTGCCAGCAGCTCCCTAGGGCACGGGGTTCAGCCCCAGCATTTT

clone size: many
V gene: TRBV5-1
J gene: TRBJ2-5
D gene: -
CDR3 protein: CASSFWSGYETQYF
CDR3 DNA: TGCGCCAGCAGCTTTTGGTCTGGGTATGAGACCCAGTACTTC

clone size: many
V gene: TRBV19
J gene: TRBJ1-2
D gene: TRBD1
CDR3 protein: CASSPAAGGYGYTF
CDR3 DNA: TGTGCCAGTAGTCCAGCGGCAGGGGGCTATGGCTACACCTTC

clone size: many
V gene: TRBV29-1
J gene: TRBJ1-2
D gene: TRBD1
CDR3 protein: CSAAGQGKTNYGYTF
CDR3 DNA: TGCAGCGCCGCGGGACAGGGGAAGACTAACTATGGCTACACCTTC

clone size: medium-sized
V gene: TRBV6-5
J gene: TRBJ2-2
D gene: TRBD1
CDR3 protein: CASNHLYRGFLLANTGELFF
CDR3 DNA: TGTGCCAGCAACCATCTTTACAGGGGTTTCCTACTCGCGAACACCGGGGAGCTGTTTTTT

clone size: many
V gene: TRBV7-2
J gene: TRBJ2-1
D gene: TRBD2
CDR3 protein: CASSLTASGSKEQFF
CDR3 DNA: TGTGCCAGCAGCTTAACGGCTAGCGGGAGTAAAGAGCAGTTCTTC

clone size: many
V gene: TRBV4-3
J gene: TRBJ2-2
D gene: -
CDR3 protein: CASSQSLPRGELFF
CDR3 DNA: TGCGCCAGCAGCCAATCCCTCCCCCGGGGGGAGCTGTTTTTT

clone size: -
V gene: TRBV27
J gene: TRBJ2-6
D gene: -
CDR3 protein: CALGGAGANVLTF
CDR3 DNA: TGTGCCCTCGGCGGGGCTGGGGCCAACGTCCTGACTTTC

clone size: medium-sized
V gene: TRBV11-2
J gene: TRBJ2-1
D gene: -
CDR3 protein: CASSFQVYNEQFF
CDR3 DNA: TGTGCCAGCAGCTTCCAGGTTTACAATGAGCAGTTCTTC

clone size: many
V gene: TRBV5-1
J gene: TRBJ2-1
D gene: -
CDR3 protein: CASSSRGVITNNEQFF
CDR3 DNA: TGCGCCAGCAGCAGCCGCGGGGTTATAACCAACAATGAGCAGTTCTTC

clone size: medium-sized
V gene: TRBV12-3/TRBV12-4
J gene: TRBJ2-5
D gene: -
CDR3 protein: CASRVGGPGETQYF
CDR3 DNA: TGTGCCAGCAGGGTGGGGGGGCCAGGGGAGACCCAGTACTTC

clone size: -
V gene: TRBV28
J gene: TRBJ2-1
D gene: -
CDR3 protein: CASSPHNEQFF
CDR3 DNA: TGTGCCAGCAGTCCTCACAATGAGCAGTTCTTC

clone size: -
V gene: TRBV20-1
J gene: TRBJ2-3
D gene: -
CDR3 protein: CSAPPGSADTQYF
CDR3 DNA: TGCAGTGCTCCCCCGGGTTCGGCAGATACGCAGTATTTT

clone size: medium-sized
V gene: TRBV7-9
J gene: TRBJ2-3
D gene: -
CDR3 protein: CASSQRASDTDTQYF
CDR3 DNA: TGTGCCAGCAGTCAGCGGGCTAGCGACACAGATACGCAGTATTTT

clone size: many
V gene: TRBV9
J gene: TRBJ1-5
D gene: -
CDR3 protein: CASSVGVGTFYSNQPQHF
CDR3 DNA: TGTGCCAGCAGCGTAGGAGTCGGGACGTTTTATAGCAATCAGCCCCAGCATTTT

clone size: many
V gene: TRBV9
J gene: TRBJ2-7
D gene: -
CDR3 protein: CASSVDPSSYEQYF
CDR3 DNA: TGTGCCAGCAGCGTAGATCCTAGCTCCTACGAGCAGTACTTC

clone size: large
V gene: TRBV4-1
J gene: TRBJ2-5
D gene: -
CDR3 protein: CASSQERGTQETQYF
CDR3 DNA: TGCGCCAGCAGCCAAGAAAGGGGGACTCAAGAGACCCAGTACTTC

clone size: many
V gene: TRBV5-1
J gene: TRBJ2-7
D gene: -
CDR3 protein: CASSLSSSSYEQYF
CDR3 DNA: TGCGCCAGCAGCTTAAGTTCATCTAGCTACGAGCAGTACTTC

clone size: many
V gene: TRBV14
J gene: TRBJ2-3
D gene: -
CDR3 protein: CASSQWQGTSTDTQYF
CDR3 DNA: TGTGCCAGCAGCCAATGGCAGGGGACTAGCACAGATACGCAGTATTTT

clone size: many
V gene: TRBV7-9
J gene: TRBJ1-2
D gene: -
CDR3 protein: CASSLTGNGYTF
CDR3 DNA: TGTGCCAGCAGCCTAACAGGCAATGGCTACACCTTC

clone size: large
V gene: TRBV29-1
J gene: TRBJ2-7
D gene: TRBD2
CDR3 protein: CSVEAGGRGYEQYF
CDR3 DNA: TGCAGCGTTGAAGCTGGCGGGAGAGGCTACGAGCAGTACTTC

clone size: few
V gene: TRBV7-9
J gene: TRBJ1-3
D gene: -
CDR3 protein: CASSSSRDSGNTIYF
CDR3 DNA: TGTGCCAGCAGCTCTAGTCGGGACTCTGGAAACACCATATATTTT

clone size: many
V gene: TRBV6-1
J gene: TRBJ2-7
D gene: TRBD1
CDR3 protein: CASSRQGLSQQYF
CDR3 DNA: TGTGCCAGCAGTCGACAGGGCTTATCGCAGCAGTACTTC

clone size: -
V gene: TRBV6-2/TRBV6-3
J gene: TRBJ2-3
D gene: TRBD2
CDR3 protein: CASSYSIREGEEDTQYF
CDR3 DNA: TGTGCCAGCAGTTACTCGATTCGGGAGGGCGAGGAAGATACGCAGTATTTT

clone size: medium-sized
V gene: TRBV28
J gene: TRBJ2-3
D gene: TRBD1
CDR3 protein: CASSFRTGLTDTQYF
CDR3 DNA: TGTGCCAGCAGTTTCAGGACAGGACTTACAGATACGCAGTATTTT

clone size: many
V gene: TRBV6-2/TRBV6-3
J gene: TRBJ2-1
D gene: TRBD2
CDR3 protein: CASSPSGRAPYNEQFF
CDR3 DNA: TGTGCCAGCAGTCCTAGCGGGAGGGCCCCCTACAATGAGCAGTTCTTC

clone size: many
V gene: TRBV11-2
J gene: TRBJ2-3
D gene: TRBD2
CDR3 protein: CASSALLASTDTQYF
CDR3 DNA: TGTGCCAGCAGCGCCCTACTAGCGAGCACAGATACGCAGTATTTT

clone size: -
V gene: TRBV29-1
J gene: TRBJ1-4
D gene: -
CDR3 protein: CSVEAGFEKLFF
CDR3 DNA: TGCAGCGTTGAAGCGGGCTTTGAAAAACTGTTTTTT

clone size: many
V gene: TRBV5-1
J gene: TRBJ2-3
D gene: -
CDR3 protein: CASSLGLAYTDTQYF
CDR3 DNA: TGCGCCAGCAGCTTGGGGCTAGCGTACACAGATACGCAGTATTTT

clone size: many
V gene: TRBV27
J gene: TRBJ1-3
D gene: -
CDR3 protein: CASSFTGGPGNTIYF
CDR3 DNA: TGTGCCAGCAGTTTTACCGGGGGACCTGGAAACACCATATATTTT

clone size: medium-sized
V gene: TRBV29-1
J gene: TRBJ2-7
D gene: -
CDR3 protein: CSARTEFYEQYF
CDR3 DNA: TGCAGCGCCCGGACCGAATTCTACGAGCAGTACTTC

clone size: many
V gene: TRBV29-1
J gene: TRBJ2-7
D gene: -
CDR3 protein: CSVRPRKTGPYEQYF
CDR3 DNA: TGCAGCGTTCGTCCTCGGAAAACAGGGCCCTACGAGCAGTACTTC

clone size: medium-sized
V gene: TRBV7-9
J gene: TRBJ2-7
D gene: -
CDR3 protein: CASSVSGTRTYEQYF
CDR3 DNA: TGTGCCAGCAGCGTTAGCGGAACCCGGACCTACGAGCAGTACTTC

clone size: many
V gene: TRBV27
J gene: TRBJ1-1
D gene: -
CDR3 protein: CASSSGSGNTEAFF
CDR3 DNA: TGTGCCAGCAGTTCCGGAAGTGGGAACACTGAAGCTTTCTTT

clone size: medium-sized
V gene: TRBV5-1
J gene: TRBJ2-3
D gene: TRBD1
CDR3 protein: CASSYRGVTDTQYF
CDR3 DNA: TGCGCCAGCAGCTACAGGGGGGTCACAGATACGCAGTATTTT

clone size: many
V gene: TRBV29-1
J gene: TRBJ2-3
D gene: TRBD2
CDR3 protein: CSVEVTSGRILARGTDTQYF
CDR3 DNA: TGCAGCGTTGAGGTAACTAGCGGGAGGATATTAGCACGGGGCACAGATACGCAGTATTTT

clone size: large
V gene: TRBV7-2
J gene: TRBJ2-3
D gene: -
CDR3 protein: CASSLNGASDTQYF
CDR3 DNA: TGTGCCAGCAGCTTAAATGGAGCTTCAGATACGCAGTATTTT

clone size: medium-sized
V gene: TRBV25-1
J gene: TRBJ1-1
D gene: -
CDR3 protein: CASRVGNTEAFF
CDR3 DNA: TGTGCCAGCAGGGTAGGGAACACTGAAGCTTTCTTT

clone size: many
V gene: TRBV14
J gene: TRBJ2-7
D gene: TRBD2
CDR3 protein: CASSQDRLAGGPYEQYF
CDR3 DNA: TGTGCCAGCAGCCAAGATAGACTAGCGGGAGGCCCCTACGAGCAGTACTTC